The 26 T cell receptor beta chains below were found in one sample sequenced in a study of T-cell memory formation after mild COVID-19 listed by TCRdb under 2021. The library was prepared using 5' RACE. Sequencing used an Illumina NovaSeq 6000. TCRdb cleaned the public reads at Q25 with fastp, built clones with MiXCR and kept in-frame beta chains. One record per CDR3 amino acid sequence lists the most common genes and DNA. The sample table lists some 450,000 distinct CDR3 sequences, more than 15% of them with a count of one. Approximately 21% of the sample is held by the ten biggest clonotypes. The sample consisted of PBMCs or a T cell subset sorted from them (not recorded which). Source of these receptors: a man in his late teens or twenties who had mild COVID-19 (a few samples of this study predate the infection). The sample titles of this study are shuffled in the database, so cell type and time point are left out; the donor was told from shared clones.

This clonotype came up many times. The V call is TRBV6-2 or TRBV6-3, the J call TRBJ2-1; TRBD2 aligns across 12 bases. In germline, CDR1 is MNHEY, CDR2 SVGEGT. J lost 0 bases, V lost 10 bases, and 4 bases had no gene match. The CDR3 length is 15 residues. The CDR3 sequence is CAKTSGGISYNEQFF. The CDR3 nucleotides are TGTGCCAAGACTAGCGGGGGTATCTCCTACAATGAGCAGTTCTTC.

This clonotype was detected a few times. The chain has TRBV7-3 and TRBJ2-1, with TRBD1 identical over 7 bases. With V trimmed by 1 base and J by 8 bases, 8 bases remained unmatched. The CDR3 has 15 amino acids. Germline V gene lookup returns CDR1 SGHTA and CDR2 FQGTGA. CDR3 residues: CASSLRVRGLDEQFF. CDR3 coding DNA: TGTGCCAGCAGCTTAAGGGTTAGGGGGCTGGATGAGCAGTTCTTC.

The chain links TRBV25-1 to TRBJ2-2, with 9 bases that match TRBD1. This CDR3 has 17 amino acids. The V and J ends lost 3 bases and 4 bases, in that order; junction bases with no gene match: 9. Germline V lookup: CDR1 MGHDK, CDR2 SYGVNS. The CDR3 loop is CASSDRRDRVGTGELFF. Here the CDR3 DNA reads TGTGCCAGCAGTGATCGAAGGGACAGGGTGGGCACCGGGGAGCTGTTTTTT.

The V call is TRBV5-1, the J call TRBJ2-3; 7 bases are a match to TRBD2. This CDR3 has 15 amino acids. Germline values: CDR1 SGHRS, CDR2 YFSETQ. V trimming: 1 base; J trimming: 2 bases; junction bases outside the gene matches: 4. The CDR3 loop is CASSLRGRATDTQYF. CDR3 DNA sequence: TGCGCCAGCAGCTTGCGGGGGAGGGCCACAGATACGCAGTATTTT.

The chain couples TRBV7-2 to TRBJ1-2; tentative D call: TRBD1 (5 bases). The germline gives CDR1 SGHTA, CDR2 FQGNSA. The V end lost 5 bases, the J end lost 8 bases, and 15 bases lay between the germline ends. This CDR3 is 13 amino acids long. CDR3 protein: CASSATYRSGYTF. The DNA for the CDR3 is TGTGCCAGCAGCGCGACGTACAGGAGCGGCTACACCTTC.

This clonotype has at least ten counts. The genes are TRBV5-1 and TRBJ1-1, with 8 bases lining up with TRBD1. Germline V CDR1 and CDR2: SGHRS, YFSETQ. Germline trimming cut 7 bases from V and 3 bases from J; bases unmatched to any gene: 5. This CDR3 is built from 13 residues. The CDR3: CASQDREDTEAFF. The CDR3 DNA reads TGCGCCAGCCAGGACAGGGAGGACACTGAAGCTTTCTTT.

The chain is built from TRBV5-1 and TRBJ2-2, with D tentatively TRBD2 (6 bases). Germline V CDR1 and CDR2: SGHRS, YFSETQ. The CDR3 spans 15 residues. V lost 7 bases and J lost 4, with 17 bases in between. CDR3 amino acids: CASELGSGFTGELFF. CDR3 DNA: TGCGCCAGCGAACTCGGGAGTGGGTTCACCGGGGAGCTGTTTTTT.

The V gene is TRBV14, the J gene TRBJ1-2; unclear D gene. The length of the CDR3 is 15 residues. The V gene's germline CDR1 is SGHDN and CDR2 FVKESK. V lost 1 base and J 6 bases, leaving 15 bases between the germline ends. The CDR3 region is CASSQAGPRINGYTF. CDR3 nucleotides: TGTGCCAGCAGCCAAGCCGGGCCTAGAATTAATGGCTACACCTTC. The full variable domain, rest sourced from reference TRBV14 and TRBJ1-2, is EAGVTQFPSHSVIEKGQTVTLRCDPISGHDNLYWYRRVMGKEIKFLLHFVKESKQDESGMPNNRFLAERTGGTYSTLKVQPAELEDSGVYFCASSQAGPRINGYTFGSGTRLTVV.

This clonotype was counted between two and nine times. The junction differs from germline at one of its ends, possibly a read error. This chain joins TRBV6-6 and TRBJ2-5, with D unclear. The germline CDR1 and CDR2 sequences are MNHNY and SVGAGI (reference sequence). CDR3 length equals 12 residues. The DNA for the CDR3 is TGTGCCAGCAGTTATATCCAAAAGACCCAGTACTTC. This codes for CASSYIQKTQYF.

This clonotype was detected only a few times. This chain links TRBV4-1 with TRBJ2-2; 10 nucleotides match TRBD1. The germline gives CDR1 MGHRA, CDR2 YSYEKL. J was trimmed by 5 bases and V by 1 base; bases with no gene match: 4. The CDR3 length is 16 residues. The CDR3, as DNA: TGCGCCAGCAGCCAAGGGGGGACAGGGGAGACCGGGGAGCTGTTTTTT. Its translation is CASSQGGTGETGELFF.

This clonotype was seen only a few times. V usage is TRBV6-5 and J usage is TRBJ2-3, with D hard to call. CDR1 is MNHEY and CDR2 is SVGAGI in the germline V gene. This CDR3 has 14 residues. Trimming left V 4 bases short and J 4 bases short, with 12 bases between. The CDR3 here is CASSSEAWADTQYF. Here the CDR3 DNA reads TGTGCCAGCAGTTCCGAGGCTTGGGCAGATACGCAGTATTTT.

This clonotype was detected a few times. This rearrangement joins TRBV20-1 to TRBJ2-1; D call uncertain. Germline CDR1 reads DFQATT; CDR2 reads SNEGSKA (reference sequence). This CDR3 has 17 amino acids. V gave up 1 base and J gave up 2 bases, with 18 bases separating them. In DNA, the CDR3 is TGCAGTGCTAGAGCTGATAATCAGGTGCCCACCTACAATGAGCAGTTCTTC. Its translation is CSARADNQVPTYNEQFF.

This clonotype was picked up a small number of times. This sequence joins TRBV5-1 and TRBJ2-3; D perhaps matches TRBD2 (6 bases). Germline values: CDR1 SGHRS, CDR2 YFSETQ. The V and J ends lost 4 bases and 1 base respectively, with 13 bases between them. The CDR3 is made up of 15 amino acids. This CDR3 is CASSRPGVGTDTQYF. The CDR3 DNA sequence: TGCGCCAGCAGCCGTCCGGGGGTGGGCACAGATACGCAGTATTTT.

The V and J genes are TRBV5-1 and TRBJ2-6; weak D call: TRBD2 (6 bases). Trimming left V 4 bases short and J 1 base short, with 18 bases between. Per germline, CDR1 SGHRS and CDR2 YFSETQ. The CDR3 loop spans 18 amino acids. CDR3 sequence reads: CASSRRDLARSGANVLTF. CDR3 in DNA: TGCGCCAGCAGCCGTCGGGACTTAGCTCGTTCTGGGGCCAACGTCCTGACTTTC.

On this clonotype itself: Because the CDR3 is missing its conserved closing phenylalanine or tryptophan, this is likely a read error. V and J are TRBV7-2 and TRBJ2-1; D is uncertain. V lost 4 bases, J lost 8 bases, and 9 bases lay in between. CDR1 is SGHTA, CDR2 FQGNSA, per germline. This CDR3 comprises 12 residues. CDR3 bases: TGTGCCAGCAGCTCCTACTCTGATGAGCAGTTCTTA. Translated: CASSSYSDEQFL.

CDR3 residues: CATSAAWALQPQHF. The CDR3 bases are TGTGCCACCAGTGCTGCTTGGGCCCTTCAGCCCCAGCATTTT. This chain joins TRBV24-1 and TRBJ1-5, with D uncertain. The CDR3 consists of 14 residues. Trimming took 5 bases from V and 6 from J, leaving 13 bases between them. Looked up from germline, CDR1 is KGHDR and CDR2 is SFDVKD.

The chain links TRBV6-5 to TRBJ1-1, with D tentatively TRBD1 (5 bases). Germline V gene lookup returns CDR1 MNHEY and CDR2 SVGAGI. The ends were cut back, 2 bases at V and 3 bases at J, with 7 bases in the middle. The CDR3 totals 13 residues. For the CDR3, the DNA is TGTGCCAGCAGTTACCGGGGGGACACTGAAGCTTTCTTT. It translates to CASSYRGDTEAFF.

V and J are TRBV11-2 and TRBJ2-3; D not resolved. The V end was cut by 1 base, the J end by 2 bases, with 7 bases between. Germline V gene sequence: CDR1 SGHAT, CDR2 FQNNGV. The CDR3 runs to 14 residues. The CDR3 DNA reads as TGTGCCAGCAGCTTAGTCGTCTACACAGATACGCAGTATTTT. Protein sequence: CASSLVVYTDTQYF.

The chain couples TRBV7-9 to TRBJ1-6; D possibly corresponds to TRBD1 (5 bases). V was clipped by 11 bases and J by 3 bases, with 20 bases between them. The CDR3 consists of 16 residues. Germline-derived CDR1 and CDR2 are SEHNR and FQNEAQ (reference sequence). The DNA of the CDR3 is TGTGCCCCCGAAGACAGCCCCCAACGCTATAATTCACCCCTCCACTTT. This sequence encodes CAPEDSPQRYNSPLHF.

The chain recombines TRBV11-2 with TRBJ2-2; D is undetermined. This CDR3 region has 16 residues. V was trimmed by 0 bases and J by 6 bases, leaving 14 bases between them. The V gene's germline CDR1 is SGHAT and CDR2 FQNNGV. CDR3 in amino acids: CASSLDSRSYAGELFF. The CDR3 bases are TGTGCCAGCAGCTTAGACAGCAGATCATACGCCGGGGAGCTGTTTTTT.

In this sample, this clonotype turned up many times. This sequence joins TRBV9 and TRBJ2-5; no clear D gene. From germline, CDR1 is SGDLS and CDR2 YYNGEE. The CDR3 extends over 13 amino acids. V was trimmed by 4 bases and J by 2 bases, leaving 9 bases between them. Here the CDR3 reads CASSPRTQETQYF. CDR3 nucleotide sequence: TGTGCCAGCAGCCCTCGGACGCAAGAGACCCAGTACTTC.

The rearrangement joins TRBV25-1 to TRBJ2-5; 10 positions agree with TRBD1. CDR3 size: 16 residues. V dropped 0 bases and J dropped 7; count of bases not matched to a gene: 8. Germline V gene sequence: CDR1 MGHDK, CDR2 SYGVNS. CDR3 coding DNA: TGTGCCAGCAGTGAATACGGACAGGGGGGTCTGGGGACCCAGTACTTC. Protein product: CASSEYGQGGLGTQYF. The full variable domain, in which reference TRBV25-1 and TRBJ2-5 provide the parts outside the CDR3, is EADIYQTPRYLVIGTGKKITLECSQTMGHDKMYWYQQDPGMELHLIHYSYGVNSTEKGDLSSESTVSRIRTEHFPLTLESARPSHTSQYLCASSEYGQGGLGTQYFGPGTRLLVL.

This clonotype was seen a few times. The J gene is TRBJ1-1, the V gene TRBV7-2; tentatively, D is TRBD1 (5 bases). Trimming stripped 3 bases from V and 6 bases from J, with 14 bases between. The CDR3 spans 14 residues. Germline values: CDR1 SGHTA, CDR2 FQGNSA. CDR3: CASSLDRDDSEAFF. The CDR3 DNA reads TGTGCCAGCAGCTTGGACCGGGACGATTCTGAAGCTTTCTTT.

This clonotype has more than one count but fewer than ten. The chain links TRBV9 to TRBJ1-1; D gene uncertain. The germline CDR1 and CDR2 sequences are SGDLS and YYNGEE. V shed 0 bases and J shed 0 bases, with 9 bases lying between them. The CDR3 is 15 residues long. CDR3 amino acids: CASSVEARMNTEAFF. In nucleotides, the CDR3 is TGTGCCAGCAGCGTAGAGGCCAGGATGAACACTGAAGCTTTCTTT.

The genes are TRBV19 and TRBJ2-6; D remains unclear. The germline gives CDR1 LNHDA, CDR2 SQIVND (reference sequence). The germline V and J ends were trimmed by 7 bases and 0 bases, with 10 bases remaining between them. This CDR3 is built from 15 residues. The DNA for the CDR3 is TGTGCCAGTATAGATTGGTACTCTGGGGCCAACGTCCTGACTTTC. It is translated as CASIDWYSGANVLTF. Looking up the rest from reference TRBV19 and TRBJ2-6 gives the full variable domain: DGGITQSPKYLFRKEGQNVTLSCEQNLNHDAMYWYRQDPGQGLRLIYYSQIVNDFQKGDIAEGYSVSREKKESFPLTVTSAQKNPTAFYLCASIDWYSGANVLTFGAGSRLTVL.

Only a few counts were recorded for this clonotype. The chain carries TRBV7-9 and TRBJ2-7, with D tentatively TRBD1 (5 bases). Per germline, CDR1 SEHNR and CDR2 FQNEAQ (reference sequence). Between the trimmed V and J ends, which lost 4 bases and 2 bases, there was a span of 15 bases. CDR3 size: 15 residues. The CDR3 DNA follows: TGTGCCAGCAGCTCAGAGCGACAGCATCCCTACGAGCAGTACGTC. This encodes CASSSERQHPYEQYV.